The 24 T cell receptor beta chains below were found in one sample sequenced in a study of human T cells and chemical hapten exposure. TCRdb passed the RACE reads through MiXCR, listing each CDR3 protein once. In the table there are tens of thousands of distinct CDR3 sequences, about a tenth of which are singletons. This sample's time point: patch test 3, about 24 weeks after DPC sensitization. Stated treatment: therapeutic diphenylcyclopropenone sensitization with weekly scalp DPC. Source: whole blood, taken in connection with sensitization to the hapten diphenylcyclopropenone (DPC). The receptors derive from a woman in her forties or fifties with alopecia areata. Some clones in this sample may be carry-over from other donors' samples.

This clonotype was counted ten times or more. The CDR3 coding sequence is TGTGCCAGCAGTTCCGGCAACTCTGGGGCCAACGTCCTGACTTTC. Amino acid sequence: CASSSGNSGANVLTF. This sequence joins TRBV12-3 or TRBV12-4 and TRBJ2-6; D gene uncertain. The V gene lost 4 bases and the J gene lost 0 bases, with 7 bases spanning the gap. This CDR3 has 15 residues.

The chain joins TRBV7-2 to TRBJ2-7; D gene uncertain. Germline V gene data show CDR1 as SGHTA and CDR2 as FQGNSA. The CDR3 contains 13 residues. V lost 5 bases and J lost 5, with 13 bases in between. CDR3 in amino acids: CASSPMYGDEQYF. Here the CDR3 DNA reads TGTGCCAGCAGCCCCATGTATGGGGACGAGCAGTACTTC.

This clonotype was seen many times. The CDR3 loop is CSVGVRSSYNEQFF. In nucleotides, the CDR3 is TGCAGCGTCGGGGTGAGGAGCTCCTACAATGAGCAGTTCTTC. The J gene is TRBJ2-1, the V gene TRBV29-1; possible D gene TRBD2, 5 bases. Trimming pared 6 bases from V and 0 bases from J, leaving 12 bases between. Germline CDR1 SQVTM, CDR2 ANQGSEA. The CDR3 spans 14 residues.

This clonotype has ten or more counts. The V and J genes are TRBV5-1 and TRBJ1-1; no firm D call. Per the germline V gene, CDR1 is SGHRS and CDR2 is YFSETQ. This CDR3 spans 13 amino acids. The V and J ends lost 6 bases and 0 bases respectively, with 9 bases between them. CDR3 sequence reads: CASTANLNTEAFF. Written as DNA, the CDR3 is TGCGCCAGCACAGCGAATTTGAACACTGAAGCTTTCTTT.

The chain combines TRBV9 with TRBJ2-2; 9 nucleotides align to TRBD1. The trim removed 3 bases at V and 0 bases at J, leaving 3 bases unmatched. CDR1 and CDR2 from the germline V gene are SGDLS and YYNGEE. CDR3 length equals 16 residues. The CDR3: CASSARQGANTGELFF. DNA for the CDR3: TGTGCCAGCAGCGCACGACAGGGGGCGAACACCGGGGAGCTGTTTTTT.

The genes are TRBV7-2 and TRBJ2-1; 7 nucleotides line up with TRBD2. J lost 7 bases, V lost 4 bases, and 7 bases had no gene match. The CDR3 contains 14 residues. Germline-derived CDR1 and CDR2 are SGHTA and FQGNSA. CDR3 protein: CASSSLLLANEQFF. CDR3 DNA sequence: TGTGCCAGCAGCTCCCTCTTACTAGCGAATGAGCAGTTCTTC.

The rearrangement uses TRBV6-2 or TRBV6-3 and TRBJ1-1; D gene unclear. Trimming stripped 5 bases from V and 2 bases from J, with 18 bases between. This CDR3 is 16 amino acids long. Looked up from germline, CDR1 is MNHEY and CDR2 is SVGEGT. CDR3 protein: CASSPSHREANTEAFF. CDR3 in DNA: TGTGCCAGCAGTCCTAGCCATCGAGAAGCCAACACTGAAGCTTTCTTT.

In its sample, this clonotype was seen many times. The V gene is TRBV30, the J gene TRBJ1-1; 12 bases line up with TRBD1. The germline V gene has CDR1 GTSNPN and CDR2 SVGIG (reference sequence). The junction had 11 bases not matched to a gene; V was cut back by 2 bases and J by 13 bases. This CDR3 is 14 amino acids long. CDR3 in DNA: TGTGCCTGGAGTTTGGGACAGGGGGCTCGTTATGTTTTCTTT. Protein product: CAWSLGQGARYVFF.

The table lists this clonotype with a few counts. The gene calls are TRBV6-1 and TRBJ1-1, with 7 positions matching TRBD1. The germline CDR1 and CDR2 sequences are MNHNS and SASEGT. J was trimmed by 6 bases and V by 3 bases; bases with no gene match: 4. The CDR3 length is 13 residues. The CDR3 is CASSDRQGSEAFF. The CDR3 nucleotides are TGTGCCAGCAGTGATCGACAGGGTTCTGAAGCTTTCTTT.

This clonotype was recorded at least ten times. The rearrangement uses TRBV21-1 and TRBJ1-2; the D segment call TRBD1 is taken from the table without a DNA check. TRBV21-1 is designated a pseudogene. The CDR3 covers 11 residues. CDR3 amino acids: CANTTGDGYTF. In DNA form, the CDR3 reads TGTGCCAACACGACAGGGGATGGCTACACCTTC.

The genes are TRBV7-9 and TRBJ2-3; the D gene is possibly TRBD1 (5 bases). The germline gives CDR1 SEHNR, CDR2 FQNEAQ (reference sequence). This CDR3 comprises 12 residues. Deletions cut 5 bases from V and 5 bases from J, with 8 bases between. This chain's CDR3 is CASSPDRDTQYF. The CDR3 coding sequence is TGTGCCAGCAGCCCAGACAGAGATACGCAGTATTTT.

This clonotype was picked up many times. The rearrangement uses TRBV5-1 and TRBJ1-4; the D gene is possibly TRBD1 (5 bases). Between the trimmed V and J ends, which lost 4 bases and 5 bases, there was a span of 12 bases. The germline gives CDR1 SGHRS, CDR2 YFSETQ. This CDR3 comprises 14 residues. The chain's CDR3 is CASSEGLRNEKLFF. The CDR3 nucleotides read TGCGCCAGCAGCGAGGGACTTCGGAATGAAAAACTGTTTTTT.

Notes on this clonotype: A read error is possible here, since a much larger clone lies one base away. The chain couples TRBV29-1 to TRBJ2-4; 9 bases match TRBD1. The CDR3 runs 12 residues. Germline CDR1 reads SQVTM; CDR2 reads ANQGSEA. The CDR3 nucleotides are TGCAGCGTTAACAGGGGGCAAAACTTTCAGTACTTC. Translating it yields CSVNRGQNFQYF.

This clonotype was recorded at least ten times. This sequence joins TRBV7-2 and TRBJ2-5; possibly TRBD2 for D (5 bases). The V gene lost 5 bases and the J gene lost 2 bases, with 12 bases spanning the gap. This CDR3 spans 14 amino acids. Germline CDR1 SGHTA, CDR2 FQGNSA. CDR3 sequence reads: CASSPGRRQETQYF. DNA of the CDR3: TGTGCCAGCAGCCCTGGGCGGAGGCAAGAGACCCAGTACTTC.

This clonotype showed up many times. The chain uses TRBV6-2 or TRBV6-3 and TRBJ2-1; 9 bases are shared with TRBD2. The V and J ends lost 6 bases and 9 bases, in that order; junction bases with no gene match: 6. The CDR3 totals 13 residues. Per the germline V gene, CDR1 is MNHEY and CDR2 is SVGEGT. The CDR3 protein is CASSTGGRGEQFF. The CDR3 nucleotides are TGTGCCAGCAGCACTGGCGGGAGGGGTGAGCAGTTCTTC.

This clonotype has ten or more counts. The chain is built from TRBV2 and TRBJ1-1, with 7 bases matching TRBD1. The germline V gene encodes CDR1 SNHLY and CDR2 FYNNEI. The CDR3 covers 14 residues. J gave up 8 bases and V 5 bases, and 11 bases lay outside the gene matches. The CDR3 region is CASSPVQGRLEAFF. CDR3 in DNA: TGTGCCAGCAGTCCCGTACAGGGGCGCTTGGAAGCTTTCTTT.

This clonotype showed up many times. The chain has TRBV20-1 and TRBJ2-3; D may be TRBD2 (5 bases). Germline CDR1 and CDR2: DFQATT and SNEGSKA (reference sequence). V was cut by 3 bases and J by 0 bases, with 19 bases left in between. There are 17 residues in the CDR3. Here the CDR3 reads CSASLLALTTSTDTQYF. The CDR3 DNA is TGCAGTGCTAGTCTGCTAGCTCTTACCACTAGCACAGATACGCAGTATTTT.

The rearrangement links TRBV27 to TRBJ2-1; no clear D. V was shortened by 11 bases and J by 5 bases, with 19 bases between the two germline ends. CDR1 is MNHEY and CDR2 is SMNVEV in the germline V gene (reference sequence). CDR3 length: 14 amino acids. Here the CDR3 reads CAVRRSRPNNEQFF. CDR3 DNA: TGTGCCGTGCGACGGAGCCGGCCAAACAATGAGCAGTTCTTC.

The sample holds many counts of this clonotype. V usage is TRBV7-9 and J usage is TRBJ2-1; 14 nucleotides match TRBD2. The V gene end was trimmed by 5 bases and the J gene end by 7 bases; junction bases not matched to a gene: 4. There are 15 residues in the CDR3. From germline, CDR1 is SEHNR and CDR2 FQNEAQ (reference sequence). Here the CDR3 reads CASSPRLAGGNEQFF. In DNA, the CDR3 is TGTGCCAGCAGCCCACGACTAGCGGGAGGGAATGAGCAGTTCTTC.

This clonotype was detected many times. The chain employs TRBV11-2 and TRBJ1-2; TRBD1 matches at 7 bases. Trimming took 5 bases from V and 8 from J; bases not matched to a gene: 14. Germline lookup yields CDR1 SGHAT and CDR2 FQNNGV. The CDR3 has 15 amino acids. The CDR3 reads CASSRKVTGMQGYTF. The CDR3 DNA reads TGTGCCAGCAGCAGAAAGGTGACAGGGATGCAAGGCTACACCTTC.

This clonotype was seen ten or more times. This rearrangement joins TRBV5-6 to TRBJ1-6; D is unresolved. V gave up 7 bases and J gave up 7 bases, with 12 bases separating them. The CDR3 consists of 13 residues. CDR1 is SGHDT, CDR2 YYEEEE, per germline. Written as DNA, the CDR3 is TGTGCCAGCCAACCGGCAGGCAATTCACCCCTCCACTTT. Protein product: CASQPAGNSPLHF.

This clonotype has ten or more counts. The genes are TRBV29-1 and TRBJ1-1; D call uncertain. V shed 7 bases and J shed 2 bases, with 8 bases lying between them. This CDR3 spans 11 amino acids. Germline CDR1 is SQVTM and CDR2 is ANQGSEA. The CDR3 spells CSGLLNTEAFF. The DNA for the CDR3 is TGCAGCGGGCTGCTTAACACTGAAGCTTTCTTT.

This clonotype has at least ten counts. The chain employs TRBV7-8 and TRBJ1-1, with a possible D match to TRBD1 (5 bases). Germline V lookup: CDR1 SGHVS, CDR2 FQNEAQ. The length of the CDR3 is 13 residues. Trimming pared 3 bases from V and 6 bases from J, leaving 11 bases between. CDR3 coding DNA: TGTGCCAGCAGCTTCTCAGGGTTCGCTGAAGCTTTCTTT. Amino acid sequence: CASSFSGFAEAFF.

This clonotype has just a few counts. This chain links TRBV11-2 with TRBJ2-5; perhaps TRBD2 as D (6 bases). The V gene's germline CDR1 is SGHAT and CDR2 FQNNGV. The CDR3 contains 16 residues. The V end was cut by 2 bases, the J end by 5 bases, with 18 bases between. CDR3 in amino acids: CASSLWSGGSMETQYF. CDR3 DNA: TGTGCCAGCAGCTTATGGTCAGGAGGGAGCATGGAGACCCAGTACTTC. Using reference TRBV11-2 and TRBJ2-5 for the parts outside the CDR3, the full variable domain is EAGVAQSPRYKIIEKRQSVAFWCNPISGHATLYWYQQILGQGPKLLIQFQNNGVVDDSQLPKDRFSAERLKGVDSTLKIQPAKLEDSAVYLCASSLWSGGSMETQYFGPGTRLLVL.